A selection of T cell receptor beta chains follows, all from one sample in a study of response to subunit inactivated influenza vaccine. MiXCR was run by TCRdb on the RT-PCR reads, yielding one entry per CDR3 protein. The sample lists about 540,000 distinct CDR3 sequences, 20% to 25% occurring once. This same sample was also taken into another study, of T cells expressing NK-cell markers.

Source: CD4+ T cells sorted from PBMCs, taken 11 to 12 days after vaccination. These receptors all stem from a man aged 50 or older who received an inactivated influenza vaccine. Each CDR3 is given with its conserved first and last residue.

>TRBJ2-1|TRBV7-2
CASSLAGGRVQQFF
>TRBJ2-3|TRBV2
CATGWGADTQYF
>TRBJ2-7|TRBV5-1
CASSPPGQRAEQYF
>TRBJ2-7|TRBV5-6
CASSLERGTYYEQYF
>TRBJ1-5|TRBV16
CASSQLPGQYSNQPQHF
>TRBJ2-2|TRBV9
CASNQFSGTNTGELFF
>TRBJ2-1|TRBV12-3/TRBV12-4
CASSLSGHSYNEQFF
>TRBJ1-2|TRBV12-3/TRBV12-4
CASSLASDGGMDGYTF
>TRBJ2-2|TRBV7-2
CASSPPSGSLAGELFF
>TRBJ2-1|TRBV10-3
CAISPKIASYNEQFF
>TRBJ2-2|TRBV3-1
CASSQVSGELFF
>TRBJ2-7|TRBV28
CASSFPVRVTGEQYF
>TRBJ1-1|TRBV5-1
CASSLKTGQGGVAFF
>TRBJ2-1|TRBV2
CASRKDGRDEQFF
>TRBJ2-4|TRBV2
CASNRDSRGAKNIQYF
>TRBJ2-7|TRBV12-3/TRBV12-4
CASSATGQGNYEQYF
>TRBJ2-5|TRBV30
CAFSRGGETQYF
>TRBJ1-5|TRBV4-3
CASSQTGTGDLPQHF
>TRBJ2-4|TRBV7-6
CASSLAQENIQYF
>TRBJ2-7|TRBV20-1
CSARDLRKDRDYEQYF
>TRBJ1-2|TRBV4-3
CASSQELGNYGYTF
>TRBJ2-7|TRBV20-1
CSARYRRLVGYEQYF
>TRBJ2-2|TRBV2
CASSFGGVITGELFF
>TRBJ1-3|TRBV2
CASSDGQGNSGNTIYF
>TRBJ2-7|TRBV5-1
CASSLFTGTYEQYF
>TRBJ2-5|TRBV7-9
CATLEQETQYF
>TRBJ2-1|TRBV6-2/TRBV6-3
CASSNRPYNEQFF
>TRBJ2-3|TRBV20-1
CSRSSGSSDTQYF
>TRBJ2-7|TRBV20-1
CSAGWGFTYEQYF
>TRBJ2-3|TRBV12-3/TRBV12-4
CASRLSENTQYF
>TRBJ2-3|TRBV5-5
CASSSTTGWTDTQYF
>TRBJ2-5|TRBV5-1
CASTLIGSGQRETQYF
>TRBJ2-7|TRBV7-8
CASSAGTSLNEQYF
>TRBJ2-1|TRBV29-1
CSVDLGVDRVNEQFF
>TRBJ2-7|TRBV7-3
CASSLQAGKYEQYF
>TRBJ2-7|TRBV28
CASSSASTYEQYF
>TRBJ2-7|TRBV2
CASNLAGGPYEQYF
>TRBJ2-5|TRBV9
CASSVEPAGGQETQYF
>TRBJ1-1|TRBV6-5
CASRTVNTEAFF
>TRBJ2-1|TRBV5-1
CASSLRASGGLNEQFF
>TRBJ2-6|TRBV7-8
CASSLGALGLARSGANVLTF
>TRBJ2-4|TRBV20-1
CSARDLSGRLNIQYF
>TRBJ1-4|TRBV9
CASSVGSLGEKLFF
>TRBJ2-3|TRBV5-1
CASSLGLTSGGTTDTQYF
>TRBJ2-2|TRBV6-1
CAAQGPNTGELFF
>TRBJ2-3|TRBV9
CASDRGVEDTQYF
>TRBJ2-5|TRBV6-1
CASRDTWGGARETQYF
>TRBJ2-7|TRBV12-3/TRBV12-4
CASSWTGVNYEQYF
>TRBJ2-1|TRBV11-2
CASSLQGSEQFF
>TRBJ1-6|TRBV10-3
CAISKGDSPLHF
>TRBJ2-6|TRBV6-5
CASSYISSSTQPGANVLTF
>TRBJ2-7|TRBV4-3
CASSRALAGDSSYEQYF
>TRBJ1-2|TRBV9
CASSVAQDPVGGYTF
>TRBJ2-7|TRBV19
CASSGRTSGNYEQYF